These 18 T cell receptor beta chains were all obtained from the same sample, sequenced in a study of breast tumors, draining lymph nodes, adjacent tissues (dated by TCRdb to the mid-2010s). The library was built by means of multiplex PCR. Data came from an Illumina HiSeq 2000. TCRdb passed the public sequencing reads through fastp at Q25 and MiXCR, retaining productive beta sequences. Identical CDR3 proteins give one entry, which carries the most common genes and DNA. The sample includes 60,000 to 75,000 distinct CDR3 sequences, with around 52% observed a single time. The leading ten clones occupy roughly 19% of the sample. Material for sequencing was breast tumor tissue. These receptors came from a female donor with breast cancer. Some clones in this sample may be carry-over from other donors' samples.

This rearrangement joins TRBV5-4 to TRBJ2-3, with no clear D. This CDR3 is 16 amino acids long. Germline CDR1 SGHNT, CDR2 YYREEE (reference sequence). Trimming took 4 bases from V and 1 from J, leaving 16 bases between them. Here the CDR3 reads CASSPQGALRTDTQYF. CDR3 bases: TGTGCCAGCAGCCCCCAAGGAGCGCTTCGCACAGATACGCAGTATTTT.

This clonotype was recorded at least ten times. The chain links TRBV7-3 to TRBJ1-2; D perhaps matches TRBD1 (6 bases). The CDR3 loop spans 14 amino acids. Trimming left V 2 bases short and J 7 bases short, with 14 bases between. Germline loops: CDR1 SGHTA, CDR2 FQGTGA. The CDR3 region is CASSLSPGVGGYTF. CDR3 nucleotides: TGTGCCAGCAGCTTATCCCCAGGGGTTGGTGGCTACACCTTC.

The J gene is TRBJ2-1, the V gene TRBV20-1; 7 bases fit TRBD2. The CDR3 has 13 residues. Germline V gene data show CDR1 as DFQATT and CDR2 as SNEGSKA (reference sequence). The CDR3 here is CRAGGSSYNEQFF. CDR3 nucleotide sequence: TGCAGGGCCGGGGGGAGCTCCTACAATGAGCAGTTCTTC.

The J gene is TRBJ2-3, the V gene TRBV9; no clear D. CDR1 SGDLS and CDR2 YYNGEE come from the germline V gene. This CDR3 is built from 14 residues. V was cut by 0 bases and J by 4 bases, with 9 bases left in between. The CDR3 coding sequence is TGTGCCAGCAGCGTAGCGGTCGCCCCAGATACGCAGTATTTT. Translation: CASSVAVAPDTQYF. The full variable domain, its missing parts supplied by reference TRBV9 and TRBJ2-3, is DSGVTQTPKHLITATGQRVTLRCSPRSGDLSVYWYQQSLDQGLQFLIQYYNGEERAKGNILERFSAQQFPDLHSELNLSSLELGDSALYFCASSVAVAPDTQYFGPGTRLTVL.

This chain's CDR3 is CASSLAGGGETQYF. Here the CDR3 DNA reads TGTGCCAGCAGCCTGGCGGGGGGGGGTGAGACCCAGTACTTC. V usage is TRBV5-5 and J usage is TRBJ2-5; 9 nucleotides align to TRBD2. Trimming took 4 bases from V and 5 from J; bases not matched to a gene: 6. This CDR3 is 14 amino acids long. Germline lookup yields CDR1 SGHKS and CDR2 YYEKEE (reference sequence). The complete variable domain, with remaining parts taken from reference TRBV5-5 and TRBJ2-5, reads DAGVTQSPTHLIKTRGQQVTLRCSPISGHKSVSWYQQVLGQGPQFIFQYYEKEERGRGNFPDRFSARQFPNYSSELNVNALLLGDSALYLCASSLAGGGETQYFGPGTRLLVL.

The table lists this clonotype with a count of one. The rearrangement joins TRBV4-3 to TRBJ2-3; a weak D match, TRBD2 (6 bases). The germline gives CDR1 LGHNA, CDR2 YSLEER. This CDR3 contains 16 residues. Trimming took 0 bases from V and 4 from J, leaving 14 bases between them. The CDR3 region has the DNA TGCGCCAGCAGCCAAGATCGGGGGAGCCGGGCAGATACGCAGTATTTT. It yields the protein CASSQDRGSRADTQYF.

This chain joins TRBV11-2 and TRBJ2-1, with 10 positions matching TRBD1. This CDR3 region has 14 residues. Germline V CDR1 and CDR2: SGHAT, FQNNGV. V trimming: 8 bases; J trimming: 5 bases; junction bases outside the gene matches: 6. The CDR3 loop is CASSWGQGNNEQFF. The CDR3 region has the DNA TGTGCCAGCTCCTGGGGACAGGGGAACAATGAGCAGTTCTTC.

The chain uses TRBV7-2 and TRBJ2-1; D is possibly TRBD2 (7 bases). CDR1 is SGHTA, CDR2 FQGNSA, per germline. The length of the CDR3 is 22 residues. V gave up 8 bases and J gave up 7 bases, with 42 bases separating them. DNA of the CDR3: TGTGCCAGCGAGCGAGGGGCCAGCAGCTTGGGGGTGTCGGGGGGCTTTATGAATGAGCAGTTCTTC. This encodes CASERGASSLGVSGGFMNEQFF.

The CDR3 DNA is TGTGCCAGCAGGGAGGACAGTAATCAGCCCCAGCATTTT. Translation gives CASREDSNQPQHF. The rearrangement uses TRBV2 and TRBJ1-5, with D tentatively TRBD1 (6 bases). V lost 6 bases and J 4 bases, leaving 10 bases between the germline ends. This CDR3 comprises 13 residues. Germline assignment: CDR1 SNHLY and CDR2 FYNNEI.

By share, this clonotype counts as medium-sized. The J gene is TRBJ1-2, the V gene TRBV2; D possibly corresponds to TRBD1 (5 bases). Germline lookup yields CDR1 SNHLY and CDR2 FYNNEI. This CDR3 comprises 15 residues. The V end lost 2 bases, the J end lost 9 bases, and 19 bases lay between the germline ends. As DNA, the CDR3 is TGTGCCAGCAGTGAACAGTCGACTGGGGCTATAAGCTACACCTTC. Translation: CASSEQSTGAISYTF.

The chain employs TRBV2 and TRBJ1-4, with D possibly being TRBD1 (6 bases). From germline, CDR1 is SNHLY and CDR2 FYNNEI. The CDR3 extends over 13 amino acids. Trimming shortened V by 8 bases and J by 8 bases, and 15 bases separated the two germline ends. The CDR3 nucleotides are TGTGCCAGCGGGGGGACATTAAGCGAAAAACTGTTTTTT. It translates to CASGGTLSEKLFF. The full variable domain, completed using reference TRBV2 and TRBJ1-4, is EPEVTQTPSHQVTQMGQEVILRCVPISNHLYFYWYRQILGQKVEFLVSFYNNEISEKSEIFDDQFSVERPDGSNFTLKIRSTKLEDSAMYFCASGGTLSEKLFFGSGTQLSVL.

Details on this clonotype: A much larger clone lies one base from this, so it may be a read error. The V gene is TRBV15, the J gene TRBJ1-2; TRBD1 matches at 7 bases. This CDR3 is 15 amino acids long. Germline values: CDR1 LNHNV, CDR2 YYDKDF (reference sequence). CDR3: CTTSRPGQTFYGYTF. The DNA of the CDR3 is TGTACCACCAGCAGGCCGGGACAGACGTTCTATGGCTACACCTTC.

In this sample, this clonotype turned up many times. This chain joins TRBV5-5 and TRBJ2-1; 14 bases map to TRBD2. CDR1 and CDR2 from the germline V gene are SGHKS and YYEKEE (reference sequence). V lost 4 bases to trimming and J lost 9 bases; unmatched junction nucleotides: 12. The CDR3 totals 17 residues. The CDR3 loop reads CASSNRQGTSGRTEQFF. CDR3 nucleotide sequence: TGTGCCAGCAGCAACCGTCAGGGGACTAGCGGGAGAACTGAGCAGTTCTTC.

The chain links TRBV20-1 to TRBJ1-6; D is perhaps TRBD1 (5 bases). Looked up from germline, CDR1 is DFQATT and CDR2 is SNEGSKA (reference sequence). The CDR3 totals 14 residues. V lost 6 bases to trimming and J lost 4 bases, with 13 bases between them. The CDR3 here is CSASRDLYNSPLHF. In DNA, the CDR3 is TGCAGTGCCAGCCGGGACTTATATAATTCACCCCTCCACTTT.

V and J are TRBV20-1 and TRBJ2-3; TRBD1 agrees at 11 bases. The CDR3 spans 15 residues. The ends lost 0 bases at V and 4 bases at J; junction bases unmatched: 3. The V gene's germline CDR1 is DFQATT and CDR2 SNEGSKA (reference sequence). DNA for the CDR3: TGCAGTGCTAGAGAGCCGGGACAGGGGGCAGATACGCAGTATTTT. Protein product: CSAREPGQGADTQYF.

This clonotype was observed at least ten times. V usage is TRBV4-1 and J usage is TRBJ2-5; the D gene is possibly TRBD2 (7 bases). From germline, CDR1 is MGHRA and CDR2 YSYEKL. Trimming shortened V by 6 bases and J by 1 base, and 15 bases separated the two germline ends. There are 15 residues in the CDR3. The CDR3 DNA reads TGCGCCAGCAGTCAGGGAGGGGGTTCCCAAGAGACCCAGTACTTC. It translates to CASSQGGGSQETQYF.

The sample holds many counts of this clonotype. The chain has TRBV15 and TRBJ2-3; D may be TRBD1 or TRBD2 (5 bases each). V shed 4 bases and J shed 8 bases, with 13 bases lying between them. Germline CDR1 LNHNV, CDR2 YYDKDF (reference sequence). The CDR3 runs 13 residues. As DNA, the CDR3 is TGTGCCACCAGCACAGAGGGACGTAGTACGCAGTATTTT. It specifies CATSTEGRSTQYF.

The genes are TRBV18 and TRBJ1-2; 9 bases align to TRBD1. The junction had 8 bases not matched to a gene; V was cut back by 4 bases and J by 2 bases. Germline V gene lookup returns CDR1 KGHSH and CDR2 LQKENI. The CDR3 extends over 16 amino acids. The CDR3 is CASSRNGQGPNYGYTF. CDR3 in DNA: TGTGCCAGCTCACGGAACGGACAGGGGCCGAACTATGGCTACACCTTC.